The 30 T cell receptor beta chains given below trace back to one sample, sequenced in a study of T cell responses to AZD1222 COVID-19 vaccine. TCRdb keeps only in-frame clones here, not all; method: immunoSEQ multiplex PCR. Of 200,000 to 300,000 clones listed, 90% to 95% are singletons. The sequenced sample was peripheral blood, obtained on day 0 of AZD1222 vaccination. These receptor sequences come from an adult in good health.

The chain couples TRBV7-2 to TRBJ1-1, with D maybe TRBD1 (5 bases). V was cut by 7 bases and J by 14 bases, with 20 bases left in between. This CDR3 region has 12 residues. Germline assignment: CDR1 SGHTA and CDR2 FQGNSA. CDR3 sequence: CASNAGTRRSFF. The CDR3 DNA sequence: TGTGCCAGCAACGCCGGGACCCGGAGGTCCTTCTTT.

The chain recombines TRBV5-1 with TRBJ2-3; tentatively, D is TRBD2 (5 bases). Trimming took 3 bases from V and 4 from J, leaving 15 bases between them. CDR1 is SGHRS, CDR2 YFSETQ, per germline. CDR3 length: 15 residues. CDR3 nucleotide sequence: TGCGCCAGCAGCTGGTCGGGGAGTATGTCAGATACGCAGTATTTT. As protein: CASSWSGSMSDTQYF.

The chain has TRBV28 and TRBJ1-2; tentatively, D is TRBD1 (5 bases). The CDR3 sequence is 13 residues long. The V gene's germline CDR1 is MDHEN and CDR2 SYDVKM. Trimming left V 5 bases short and J 4 bases short, with 11 bases between. The CDR3 DNA is TGTGCCAGCAGTCCGGGGGACCTCTATGGCTACACCTTC. It translates to CASSPGDLYGYTF.

This clone showed up just once. V gene TRBV9 combines with J gene TRBJ2-7, with 8 bases aligning to TRBD2. The V segment lost 0 bases and the J segment 6 bases; nucleotides outside the gene matches: 11. The CDR3 contains 16 residues. The germline V gene encodes CDR1 SGDLS and CDR2 YYNGEE. The CDR3 loop is CASSVAVFSGVGEQYF. CDR3 sequence (DNA): TGTGCCAGCAGCGTAGCGGTCTTTAGCGGGGTCGGCGAGCAGTACTTC.

The genes are TRBV9 and TRBJ1-2; 8 bases agree with TRBD1. Germline CDR1 is SGDLS and CDR2 is YYNGEE. The CDR3 is made up of 15 amino acids. V gave up 3 bases and J gave up 3 bases; unmatched junction bases: 7. This CDR3 reads CASSGWTGNHYGYTF. The CDR3 region has the DNA TGTGCCAGCAGCGGGTGGACAGGGAACCACTATGGCTACACCTTC.

The V and J genes are TRBV7-3 and TRBJ2-1; TRBD2 might be the D (6 bases). V was trimmed by 0 bases and J by 4 bases, leaving 16 bases between them. Germline V gene sequence: CDR1 SGHTA, CDR2 FQGTGA. The CDR3 contains 17 residues. CDR3 nucleotide sequence: TGTGCCAGCAGCTTAACGGGGGGACGTCCCCAATACAATGAGCAGTTCTTC. Its protein is CASSLTGGRPQYNEQFF.

The CDR3 DNA is TGCAGCGTTGAAGAGACAGGGGGCTACGAGCAGTACTTC. Protein product: CSVEETGGYEQYF. This chain joins TRBV29-1 and TRBJ2-7, with 9 bases that match TRBD1. Germline V gene data show CDR1 as SQVTM and CDR2 as ANQGSEA. The CDR3 extends over 13 amino acids. Trimming at V came to 0 bases and at J to 3 bases, leaving 0 bases not matched to a gene.

J is TRBJ2-7 and V is TRBV5-4; TRBD2 matches at 9 bases. There are 15 residues in the CDR3. The trim removed 0 bases at V and 7 bases at J, leaving 8 bases unmatched. From germline, CDR1 is SGHNT and CDR2 YYREEE (reference sequence). The CDR3 DNA reads as TGTGCCAGCAGCTTGGCCGGACTAGCGAGTCGGGAGCAGTACTTC. Its translation is CASSLAGLASREQYF. The full variable domain, completed using reference TRBV5-4 and TRBJ2-7, is ETGVTQSPTHLIKTRGQQVTLRCSSQSGHNTVSWYQQALGQGPQFIFQYYREEENGRGNFPPRFSGLQFPNYSSELNVNALELDDSALYLCASSLAGLASREQYFGPGTRLTVT.

The J gene is TRBJ2-7, the V gene TRBV28, with D hard to call. Germline CDR1 and CDR2: MDHEN and SYDVKM. Trimming removed 6 bases from V and 0 bases from J, with 15 bases in between. The CDR3 is 15 amino acids. CDR3 protein: CASSPDPNSSYEQYF. CDR3 nucleotide sequence: TGTGCCAGCAGCCCGGACCCGAACAGCTCCTACGAGCAGTACTTC. Supplemented by reference TRBV28 and TRBJ2-7, the full variable domain reads DVKVTQSSRYLVKRTGEKVFLECVQDMDHENMFWYRQDPGLGLRLIYFSYDVKMKEKGDIPEGYSVSREKKERFSLILESASTNQTSMYLCASSPDPNSSYEQYFGPGTRLTVT.

The chain recombines TRBV5-5 with TRBJ2-7; D is uncertain. V was clipped by 2 bases and J by 3 bases, with 12 bases between them. Germline V gene lookup returns CDR1 SGHKS and CDR2 YYEKEE (reference sequence). This CDR3 comprises 14 residues. The CDR3 DNA is TGTGCCAGCAGCTTCGTAATGGGCTTCTACGAGCAGTACTTC. It is translated as CASSFVMGFYEQYF.

This clone came up once. The chain combines TRBV5-1 with TRBJ1-2, with a weak D call TRBD1 (6 bases). Germline values: CDR1 SGHRS, CDR2 YFSETQ. The CDR3 covers 13 residues. V dropped 4 bases and J dropped 2 bases, with 9 bases sitting between them. The CDR3 here is CASSRGQNYGYTF. As DNA, the CDR3 is TGCGCCAGCAGCCGCGGACAGAACTATGGCTACACCTTC.

The chain combines TRBV3-1 (or the pseudogene TRBV3-2) with TRBJ1-1, with D possibly TRBD1 on 6 matching bases. Trimming took 2 bases from V and 4 from J, leaving 17 bases between them. Germline V gene lookup returns CDR1 LGHDT and CDR2 YNNKEL (reference sequence). The CDR3 extends over 16 amino acids. CDR3 loop: CASSQRGGGFGTEAFF. For the CDR3, the DNA is TGTGCCAGCAGCCAAAGGGGTGGGGGCTTTGGCACTGAAGCTTTCTTT.

This sequence joins TRBV10-2 and TRBJ1-2; no definite D call. Germline CDR1 reads WSHSY; CDR2 reads SAAADI. V shed 2 bases and J shed 6 bases, with 7 bases lying between them. The CDR3 spans 12 residues. The CDR3 spells CASSERQDGYTF. CDR3 bases: TGCGCCAGCAGTGAGAGGCAGGATGGCTACACCTTC.

This chain joins TRBV7-8 and TRBJ2-7; 10 nucleotides align to TRBD2. Germline trimming cut 4 bases from V and 7 bases from J; bases unmatched to any gene: 13. The germline CDR1 and CDR2 sequences are SGHVS and FQNEAQ. The CDR3 totals 16 residues. The CDR3 sequence: CASSSALGLAVAEQYF. DNA for the CDR3: TGTGCCAGCAGCTCAGCCCTCGGACTAGCGGTAGCAGAGCAGTACTTC.

The chain uses TRBV5-1 and TRBJ2-2; D uncertain. Between the trimmed V and J ends, which lost 5 bases and 2 bases, there was a span of 10 bases. Germline V gene lookup returns CDR1 SGHRS and CDR2 YFSETQ. The CDR3 is made up of 14 amino acids. This CDR3 is CASRVALNTGELFF. CDR3 DNA sequence: TGCGCCAGCAGGGTGGCTCTAAACACCGGGGAGCTGTTTTTT.

The V call is TRBV5-1, the J call TRBJ1-4; D is perhaps TRBD1 (5 bases). Germline-derived CDR1 and CDR2 are SGHRS and YFSETQ. V was shortened by 5 bases and J by 3 bases, with 17 bases between the two germline ends. The length of the CDR3 is 16 residues. CDR3 region: CASRTHGGESNEKLFF. The CDR3 nucleotides are TGCGCCAGCAGAACCCATGGGGGTGAATCTAATGAAAAACTGTTTTTT.

This clone was seen once. This chain links TRBV12-3 or TRBV12-4 with TRBJ1-3, with no clear D. This CDR3 is 13 amino acids long. V was cut by 1 base and J by 8 bases, with 9 bases left in between. In nucleotides, the CDR3 is TGTGCCAGCAGTTTAGGCTCGGGGTACACCATATATTTT. Translating gives CASSLGSGYTIYF.

This clone was recorded only once. CDR3 bases: TGTGCCAGCAGCCAGGAAACCGGGTCCCGACAGTTCTTC. Encoded protein: CASSQETGSRQFF. The V and J genes are TRBV4-2 and TRBJ2-1; D unresolved. The CDR3 has 13 residues. CDR1 is LGHNA, CDR2 YNFKEQ, per germline. V dropped 3 bases and J dropped 13 bases, with 16 bases sitting between them.

J is TRBJ2-7 and V is TRBV20-1; TRBD2 matches 8 bases. Losses at the gene ends were 3 bases for V and 6 bases for J; bases not matched to a gene: 10. The germline CDR1 and CDR2 sequences are DFQATT and SNEGSKA (reference sequence). The CDR3 spans 14 residues. As DNA, the CDR3 is TGCAGTGCTAGTCTTTCCTCAGCGGGGGTCGAGCAGTACTTC. Its translation: CSASLSSAGVEQYF.

The chain uses TRBV7-3 and TRBJ2-2; 10 nucleotides line up with TRBD2. After removal of 5 bases from V and 2 bases from J, the junction contained 5 bases not matched to a gene. The CDR3 consists of 16 residues. Germline V gene sequence: CDR1 SGHTA, CDR2 FQGTGA. CDR3 region: CASSPGLATNTGELFF. The CDR3 region has the DNA TGTGCCAGCAGCCCGGGACTAGCGACAAACACCGGGGAGCTGTTTTTT.

This clone showed up just a few times. V usage is TRBV7-2 and J usage is TRBJ2-7; D tentatively reads TRBD1 or TRBD2 (5 bases each). Trimming shortened V by 7 bases and J by 12 bases, and 22 bases separated the two germline ends. Germline-derived CDR1 and CDR2 are SGHTA and FQGNSA. The CDR3 has 13 residues. CDR3 nucleotides: TGTGCCAGCACTCTAGGGGTAGGGACCGAGATGTACTTC. Translation gives CASTLGVGTEMYF.

The V and J genes are TRBV6-2 or TRBV6-3 and TRBJ2-1; D is perhaps TRBD2 (6 bases). There are 15 residues in the CDR3. In germline, CDR1 is MNHEY, CDR2 SVGEGT. Trimming left V 3 bases short and J 3 bases short, with 12 bases between. The CDR3 DNA reads as TGTGCCAGCAGTTATTCTGGCGGGAACTACAATGAGCAGTTCTTC. It yields the protein CASSYSGGNYNEQFF.

This clone was seen just once. The chain combines TRBV7-9 with TRBJ1-1; TRBD1 agrees at 9 bases. CDR1 and CDR2 from the germline V gene are SEHNR and FQNEAQ (reference sequence). The CDR3 contains 13 residues. V lost 2 bases to trimming and J lost 11 bases; unmatched junction nucleotides: 6. The CDR3, as DNA: TGTGCCAGCAGCTTAACGACAGGGGGAAGTGCTTTCTTT. It translates to CASSLTTGGSAFF.

This chain uses TRBV19 with TRBJ2-2, with D tentatively TRBD1 (6 bases). Trimming took off 1 base at V and 13 bases at J, with 13 bases between the two ends. The CDR3 extends over 13 amino acids. Germline-derived CDR1 and CDR2 are LNHDA and SQIVND (reference sequence). The CDR3, as DNA: TGTGCCAGTAGTATAGTTAGGGGGACGTGGCTGTTTTTT. Amino acid sequence: CASSIVRGTWLFF.

The chain recombines TRBV3-1 (or the pseudogene TRBV3-2) with TRBJ2-5; 10 bases map to TRBD1. V shed 4 bases and J 5 bases; nucleotides not matched to a gene: 7. Germline V gene sequence: CDR1 LGHDT, CDR2 YNNKEL (reference sequence). This CDR3 is built from 15 residues. The CDR3 nucleotides are TGTGCCAGCAGCCTTCGCGGGACAGGGGTTGAGACCCAGTACTTC. Its protein is CASSLRGTGVETQYF.

This chain links TRBV20-1 with TRBJ2-5; unclear D gene. This CDR3 spans 16 amino acids. Deletions cut 3 bases from V and 4 bases from J, with 21 bases between. Germline V gene data show CDR1 as DFQATT and CDR2 as SNEGSKA (reference sequence). CDR3 bases: TGCAGTGCTAGTGGGTGGCCAACCCCGTGGTCAGAGACCCAGTACTTC. This codes for CSASGWPTPWSETQYF.

The chain links TRBV5-1 to TRBJ1-6, with TRBD1 identical over 8 bases. This CDR3 contains 16 residues. In germline, CDR1 is SGHRS, CDR2 YFSETQ. V was clipped by 5 bases and J by 7 bases; unmatched bases: 11. CDR3 amino acids: CASRPDRGSVNSPLHF. CDR3 in DNA: TGCGCCAGCAGACCCGACAGGGGCTCTGTAAATTCACCCCTCCACTTT.

The chain has TRBV9 and TRBJ2-3; 8 bases are shared with TRBD2. CDR1 and CDR2 from the germline V gene are SGDLS and YYNGEE. Losses at the gene ends were 5 bases for V and 0 bases for J; bases not matched to a gene: 11. The CDR3 has 17 residues. CDR3 sequence: CASSPTGTRHSTDTQYF. For the CDR3, the DNA is TGTGCCAGCAGTCCAACCGGGACTAGGCATAGCACAGATACGCAGTATTTT.

The chain recombines TRBV5-1 with TRBJ2-5; 7 bases match TRBD1. The germline CDR1 and CDR2 sequences are SGHRS and YFSETQ. The CDR3 totals 14 residues. J gave up 3 bases and V 3 bases, and 5 bases lay outside the gene matches. CDR3 amino acids: CASSWGTDEETQYF. The DNA for the CDR3 is TGCGCCAGCAGCTGGGGGACAGACGAAGAGACCCAGTACTTC.

The chain recombines TRBV7-9 with TRBJ2-3, with unresolved D. Trimming took off 5 bases at V and 4 bases at J, with 13 bases between the two ends. The CDR3 consists of 14 residues. Germline V lookup: CDR1 SEHNR, CDR2 FQNEAQ (reference sequence). In DNA, the CDR3 is TGTGCCAGCAGCCCGAATGGTATCCCAGATACGCAGTATTTT. It codes for CASSPNGIPDTQYF. The complete variable domain, with remaining parts taken from reference TRBV7-9 and TRBJ2-3, reads DTGVSQNPRHKITKRGQNVTFRCDPISEHNRLYWYRQTLGQGPEFLTYFQNEAQLEKSRLLSDRFSAERPKGSFSTLEIQRTEQGDSAMYLCASSPNGIPDTQYFGPGTRLTVL.